The sequence of this T cell receptor (beta chain) was determined in a study of CD8 T cells in Susac syndrome. Germline assignment: CDR1 LNHDA and CDR2 SQIVND (reference sequence). CDR3 length: 14 amino acids. Trimming removed 7 bases from V and 5 bases from J; junction bases left unmatched: 5. It was with random hexamers that 0.5 to 1 ug RNA was reverse transcribed. One entry per CDR3 protein, called by TCRdb with MiXCR from the immunoSEQ multiplex PCR reads. The sample holds some 300,000 distinct CDR3 sequences; approximately 91% are singletons and the top ten take under 0.2%. This clonotype was counted a single time.

This chain uses TRBV19 with TRBJ1-6, with 7 nucleotides matching TRBD1. Sequencing was performed on CD8+ T cells from PBMCs. This TCR derives from a human donor with multiple sclerosis. The CDR3 sequence: CASKEGQNNSPLHF. Here the CDR3 DNA reads TGTGCCAGTAAGGAGGGACAGAATAATTCACCCCTCCACTTT.